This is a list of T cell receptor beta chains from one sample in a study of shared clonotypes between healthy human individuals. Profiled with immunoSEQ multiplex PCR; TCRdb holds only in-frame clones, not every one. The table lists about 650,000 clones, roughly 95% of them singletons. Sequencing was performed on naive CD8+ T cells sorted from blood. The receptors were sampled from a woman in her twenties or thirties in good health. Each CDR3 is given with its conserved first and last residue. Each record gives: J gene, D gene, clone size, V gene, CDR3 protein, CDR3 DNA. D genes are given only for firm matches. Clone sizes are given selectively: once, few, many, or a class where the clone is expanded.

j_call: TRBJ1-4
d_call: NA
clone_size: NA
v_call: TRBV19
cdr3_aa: CASSIIFEVTATNEKLFF
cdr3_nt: TGTGCCAGTAGTATTATATTTGAGGTGACAGCAACTAATGAAAAACTGTTTTTT

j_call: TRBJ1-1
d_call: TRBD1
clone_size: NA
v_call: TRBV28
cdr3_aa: CASSYPTGETEAFF
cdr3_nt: TGTGCCAGCAGTTATCCTACAGGGGAGACTGAAGCTTTCTTT

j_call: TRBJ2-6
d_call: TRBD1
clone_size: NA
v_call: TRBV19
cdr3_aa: CASETGTGANVLTF
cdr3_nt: TGTGCCAGCGAGACAGGGACTGGGGCCAACGTCCTGACTTTC

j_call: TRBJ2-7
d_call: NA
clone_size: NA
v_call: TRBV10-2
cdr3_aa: CASSEAGHEQYF
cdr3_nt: TGCGCCAGCAGTGAGGCGGGGCACGAGCAGTACTTC

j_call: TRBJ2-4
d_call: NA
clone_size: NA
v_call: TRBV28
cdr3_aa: CASSLSGLKWNIQYF
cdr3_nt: TGTGCCAGCAGTTTATCGGGACTTAAGTGGAACATTCAGTACTTC

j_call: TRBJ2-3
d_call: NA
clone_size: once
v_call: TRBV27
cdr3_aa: CASTPTPTRLLDTQYF
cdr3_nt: TGTGCCAGCACCCCGACCCCAACTCGGTTGTTGGATACGCAGTATTTT

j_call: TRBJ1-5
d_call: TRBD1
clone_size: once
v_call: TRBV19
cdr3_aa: CASSPGQGYQPQHF
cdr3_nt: TGTGCCAGTAGCCCGGGACAGGGGTATCAGCCCCAGCATTTT

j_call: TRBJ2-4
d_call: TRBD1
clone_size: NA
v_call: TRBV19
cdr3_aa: CASSIAGGLKNIQYF
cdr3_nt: TGTGCCAGTAGTATAGCAGGGGGCCTAAAAAACATTCAGTACTTC

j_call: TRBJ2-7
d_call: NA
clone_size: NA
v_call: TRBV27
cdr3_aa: CASSPGHGPYEQYF
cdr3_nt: TGTGCCAGCAGTCCGGGACACGGTCCCTACGAGCAGTACTTC

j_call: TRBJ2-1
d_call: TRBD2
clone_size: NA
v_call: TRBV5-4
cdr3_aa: CASSLTSGEQFF
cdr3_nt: TGTGCCAGCAGCTTGACTAGCGGTGAGCAGTTCTTC

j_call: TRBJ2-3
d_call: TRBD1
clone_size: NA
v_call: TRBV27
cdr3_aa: CASQTGGSTDTQYF
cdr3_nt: TGTGCCAGCCAAACAGGGGGAAGCACAGATACGCAGTATTTT

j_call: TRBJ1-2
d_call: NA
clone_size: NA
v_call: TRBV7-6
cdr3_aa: CASSPANGYGYTF
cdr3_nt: TGTGCCAGCAGCCCCGCCAACGGCTATGGCTACACCTTC

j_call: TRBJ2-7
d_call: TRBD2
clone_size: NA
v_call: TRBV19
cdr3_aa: CASSSFAFSGSDHEQYF
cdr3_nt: TGTGCCAGTAGCTCTTTCGCATTTAGCGGGAGCGACCACGAGCAGTACTTC

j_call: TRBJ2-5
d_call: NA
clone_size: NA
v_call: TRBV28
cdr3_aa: CATQLGEGETQYF
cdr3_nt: TGTGCCACTCAGCTGGGTGAGGGGGAGACCCAGTACTTC

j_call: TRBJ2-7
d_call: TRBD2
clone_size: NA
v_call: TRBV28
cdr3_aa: CASSHPPFSGRAEIYEQYF
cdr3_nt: TGTGCCAGCAGTCACCCCCCCTTTAGCGGGAGGGCCGAAATCTACGAGCAGTACTTC

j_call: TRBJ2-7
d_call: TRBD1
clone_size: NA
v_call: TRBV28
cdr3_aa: CASSSGTGGYEQYF
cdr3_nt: TGTGCCAGCAGTTCGGGGACAGGGGGGTACGAGCAGTACTTC

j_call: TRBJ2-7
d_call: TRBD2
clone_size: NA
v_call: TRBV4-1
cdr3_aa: CASSQELALSYEQYF
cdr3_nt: TGCGCCAGCAGCCAGGAACTAGCGCTCTCCTACGAGCAGTACTTC

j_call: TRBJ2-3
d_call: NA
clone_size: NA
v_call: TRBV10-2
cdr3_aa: CASTEDLWTQYF
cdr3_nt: TGCGCCAGCACCGAAGACCTCTGGACGCAGTATTTT

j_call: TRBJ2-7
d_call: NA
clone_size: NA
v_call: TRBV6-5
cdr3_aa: CASSRTIDGSYEQYF
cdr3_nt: TGTGCCAGCAGCCGTACCATCGACGGATCCTACGAGCAGTACTTC

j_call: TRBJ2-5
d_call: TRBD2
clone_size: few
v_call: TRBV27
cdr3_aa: CASSPGTSGRETQYF
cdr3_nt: TGTGCCAGCAGTCCGGGGACTAGCGGGAGGGAGACCCAGTACTTC

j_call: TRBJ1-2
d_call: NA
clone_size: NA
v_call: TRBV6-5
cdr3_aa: CASSYGGSGYGYTF
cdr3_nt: TGTGCCAGCAGTTACGGAGGTTCAGGATATGGCTACACCTTC

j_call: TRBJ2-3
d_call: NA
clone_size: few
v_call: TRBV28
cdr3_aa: CASSFFGPSSDTDTQYF
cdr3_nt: TGTGCCAGCAGTTTTTTCGGACCAAGCAGCGACACAGATACGCAGTATTTT

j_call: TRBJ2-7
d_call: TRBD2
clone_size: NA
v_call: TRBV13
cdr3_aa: CASSLAGLESYEQYF
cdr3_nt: TGTGCCAGCAGCTTAGCGGGACTAGAATCCTACGAGCAGTACTTC

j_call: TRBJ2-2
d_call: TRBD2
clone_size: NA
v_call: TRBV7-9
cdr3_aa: CASSLGLAGPSGELFF
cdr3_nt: TGTGCCAGCAGCTTGGGACTAGCGGGGCCCTCCGGGGAGCTGTTTTTT

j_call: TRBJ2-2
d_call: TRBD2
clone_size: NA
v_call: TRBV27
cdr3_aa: CASSLLAGGNTGELFF
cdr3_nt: TGTGCCAGCAGTTTGCTAGCGGGAGGGAACACCGGGGAGCTGTTTTTT

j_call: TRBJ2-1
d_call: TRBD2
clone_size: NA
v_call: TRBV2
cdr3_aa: CASRDRGGSTQGQFF
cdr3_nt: TGTGCCAGCAGAGACCGGGGGGGTTCTACGCAGGGGCAGTTCTTC

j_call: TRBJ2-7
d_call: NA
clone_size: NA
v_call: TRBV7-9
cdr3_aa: CASSLPVSGPYEQYF
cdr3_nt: TGTGCCAGCAGCTTACCGGTATCAGGGCCCTACGAGCAGTACTTC

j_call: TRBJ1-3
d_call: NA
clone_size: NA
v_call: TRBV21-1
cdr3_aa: CASSTRDSQLSGNTIYF
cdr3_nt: TGTGCCAGCAGCACCCGGGACAGTCAATTGTCCGGAAACACCATATATTTT

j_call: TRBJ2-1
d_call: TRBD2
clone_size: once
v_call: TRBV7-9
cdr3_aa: CASSLSRTSDYNEQFF
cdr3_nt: TGTGCCAGCAGCTTGAGCAGGACTAGCGACTACAATGAGCAGTTCTTC

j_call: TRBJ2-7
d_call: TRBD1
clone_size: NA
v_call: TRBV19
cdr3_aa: CASSPGTGGYEQYF
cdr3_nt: TGTGCCAGTAGTCCTGGGACAGGGGGGTACGAGCAGTACTTC

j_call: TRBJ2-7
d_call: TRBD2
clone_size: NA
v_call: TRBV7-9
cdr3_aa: CASSLGLAGVPYEQYF
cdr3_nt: TGTGCCAGCAGCTTAGGATTAGCGGGAGTCCCCTACGAGCAGTACTTC

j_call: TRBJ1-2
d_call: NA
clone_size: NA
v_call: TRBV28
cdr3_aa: CASSFPPAGAPGYTF
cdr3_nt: TGTGCCAGCAGTTTTCCCCCCGCGGGGGCGCCTGGCTACACCTTC

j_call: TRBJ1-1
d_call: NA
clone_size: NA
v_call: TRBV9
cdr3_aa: CASSVGGATEAFF
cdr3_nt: TGTGCCAGCAGCGTAGGGGGGGCCACTGAAGCTTTCTTT

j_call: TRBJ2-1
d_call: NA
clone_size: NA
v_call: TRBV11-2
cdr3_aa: CASSYVGGSLNEQFF
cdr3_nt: TGTGCCAGCAGCTACGTCGGGGGATCCCTAAATGAGCAGTTCTTC

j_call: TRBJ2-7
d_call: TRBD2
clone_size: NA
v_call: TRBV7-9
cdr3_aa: CASSSGTSGSQAYEQYF
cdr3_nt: TGTGCCAGCAGCTCGGGGACTAGCGGGAGTCAAGCGTACGAGCAGTACTTC

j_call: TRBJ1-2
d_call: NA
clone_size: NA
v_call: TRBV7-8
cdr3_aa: CASSLEAAYGYTF
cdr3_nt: TGTGCCAGCAGCTTAGAGGCAGCATATGGCTACACCTTC

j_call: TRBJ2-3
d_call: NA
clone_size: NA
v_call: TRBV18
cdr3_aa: CASSPAVSSDTQYF
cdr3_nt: TGTGCCAGCTCACCCGCGGTTAGCTCAGATACGCAGTATTTT

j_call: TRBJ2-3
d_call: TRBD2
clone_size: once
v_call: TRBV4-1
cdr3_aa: CASSHSGSPSDTQYF
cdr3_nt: TGCGCCAGCAGCCATAGCGGGAGCCCCTCAGATACGCAGTATTTT

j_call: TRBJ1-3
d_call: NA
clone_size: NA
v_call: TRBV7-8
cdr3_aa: CASSLGTKKGNTIYF
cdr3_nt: TGTGCCAGCAGCTTAGGGACAAAAAAAGGAAACACCATATATTTT

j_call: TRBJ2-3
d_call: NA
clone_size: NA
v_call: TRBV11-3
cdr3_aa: CASSSIGFPDTQYF
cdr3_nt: TGTGCCAGCAGCTCGATAGGGTTTCCAGATACGCAGTATTTT

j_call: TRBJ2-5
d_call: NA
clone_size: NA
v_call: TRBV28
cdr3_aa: CASSLLAGQETQYF
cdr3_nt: TGTGCCAGCAGTTTATTGGCCGGGCAAGAGACCCAGTACTTC

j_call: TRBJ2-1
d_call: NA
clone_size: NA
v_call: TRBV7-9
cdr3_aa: CASSSTVGWNEQFF
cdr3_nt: TGTGCCAGCAGCTCCACGGTAGGGTGGAATGAGCAGTTCTTC

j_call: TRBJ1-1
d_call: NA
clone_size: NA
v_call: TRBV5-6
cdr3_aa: CASSFRWSGTEAFF
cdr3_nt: TGTGCCAGCAGCTTTCGATGGTCGGGGACTGAAGCTTTCTTT

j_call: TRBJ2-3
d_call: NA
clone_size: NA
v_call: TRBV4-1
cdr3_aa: CASSQDHGRRTDTQYF
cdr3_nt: TGCGCCAGCAGCCAAGATCACGGACGGCGCACAGATACGCAGTATTTT

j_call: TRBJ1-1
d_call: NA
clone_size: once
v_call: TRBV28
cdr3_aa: CASSFAGLGTEAFF
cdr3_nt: TGTGCCAGCAGTTTCGCAGGGCTTGGCACTGAAGCTTTCTTT

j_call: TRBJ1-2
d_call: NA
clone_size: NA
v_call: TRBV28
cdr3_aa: CASSLFQGRYGYTF
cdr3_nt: TGTGCCAGCAGTTTATTTCAGGGGCGGTATGGCTACACCTTC

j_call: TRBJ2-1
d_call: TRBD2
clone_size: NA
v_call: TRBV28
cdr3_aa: CASRPTSGRPTTYNEQFF
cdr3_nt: TGTGCCAGCAGACCTACTAGCGGGAGGCCGACTACCTACAATGAGCAGTTCTTC

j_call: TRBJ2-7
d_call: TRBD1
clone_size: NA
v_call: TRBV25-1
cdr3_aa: CASSTGTAAEQYF
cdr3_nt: TGTGCCAGCAGCACCGGGACAGCGGCCGAGCAGTACTTC

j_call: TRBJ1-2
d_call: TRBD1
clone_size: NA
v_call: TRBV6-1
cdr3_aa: CASSESDRVYGYTF
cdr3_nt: TGTGCCAGCAGTGAATCGGACAGGGTCTATGGCTACACCTTC

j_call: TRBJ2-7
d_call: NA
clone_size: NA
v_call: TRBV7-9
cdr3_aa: CASSLAVGGGYEQYF
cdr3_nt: TGTGCCAGCAGCTTAGCCGTAGGAGGTGGGTACGAGCAGTACTTC

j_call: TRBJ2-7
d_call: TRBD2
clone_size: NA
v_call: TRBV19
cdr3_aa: CASSTGLAGGYEQYF
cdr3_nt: TGTGCCAGTAGTACCGGACTAGCGGGGGGGTACGAGCAGTACTTC

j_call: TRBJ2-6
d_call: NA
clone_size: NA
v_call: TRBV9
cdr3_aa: CASSPRSPLSGANVLTF
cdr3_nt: TGTGCCAGCAGCCCAAGGTCCCCCCTGTCTGGGGCCAACGTCCTGACTTTC

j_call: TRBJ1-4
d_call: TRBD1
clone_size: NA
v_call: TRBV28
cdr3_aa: CASRRDWTGANEKLFF
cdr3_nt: TGTGCCAGCAGGCGGGATTGGACAGGGGCTAATGAAAAACTGTTTTTT

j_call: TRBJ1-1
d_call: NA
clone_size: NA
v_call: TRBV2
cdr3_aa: CASSGAFLRENTEAFF
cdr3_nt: TGTGCCAGCAGTGGTGCTTTTCTAAGGGAGAACACTGAAGCTTTCTTT

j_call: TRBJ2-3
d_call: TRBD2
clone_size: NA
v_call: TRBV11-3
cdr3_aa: CASRSPLAGGTDTQYF
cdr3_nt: TGTGCCAGCAGATCGCCCCTAGCGGGAGGTACAGATACGCAGTATTTT

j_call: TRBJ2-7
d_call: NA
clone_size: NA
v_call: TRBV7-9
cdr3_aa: CASSPDGMGQYEQYF
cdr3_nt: TGTGCCAGCAGCCCGGACGGGATGGGTCAGTACGAGCAGTACTTC

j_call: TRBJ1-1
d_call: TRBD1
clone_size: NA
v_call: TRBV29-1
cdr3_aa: CSVLAGGTNREAFF
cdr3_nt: TGCAGCGTTCTGGCAGGGGGCACCAACCGTGAAGCTTTCTTT

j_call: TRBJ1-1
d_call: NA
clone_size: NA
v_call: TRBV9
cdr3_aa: CASSVYGGKNTEAFF
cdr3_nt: TGTGCCAGCAGCGTATACGGGGGAAAGAACACTGAAGCTTTCTTT